This T cell receptor (beta chain) was sequenced for a study of T-cell reconstitution after alpha-beta-depleted transplantation in children. This clonotype was seen at least ten times. Trimming took off 3 bases at V and 4 bases at J, with 10 bases between the two ends. The CDR3 is made up of 13 amino acids. Germline values: CDR1 DFQATT, CDR2 SNEGSKA (reference sequence). A library of TCRbeta sequences, prepared with unique molecular identifiers, was generated. Each CDR3 protein gets one entry after TCRdb re-called the PCR reads with MiXCR. The sample includes around 680,000 distinct CDR3 sequences, about 15% of them seen just once.

The material sequenced was PBMCs from the stem cell graft donor, taken from the stem cell graft. This chain uses TRBV20-1 with TRBJ2-1; the D call may be TRBD1 or TRBD2 (5 bases each). This receptor was taken from a human donor who donated a stem cell graft to a child with acute myeloid leukemia. The CDR3 region is CSARGTDYNEQFF. DNA for the CDR3: TGCAGTGCTAGGGGGACGGATTACAATGAGCAGTTCTTC.